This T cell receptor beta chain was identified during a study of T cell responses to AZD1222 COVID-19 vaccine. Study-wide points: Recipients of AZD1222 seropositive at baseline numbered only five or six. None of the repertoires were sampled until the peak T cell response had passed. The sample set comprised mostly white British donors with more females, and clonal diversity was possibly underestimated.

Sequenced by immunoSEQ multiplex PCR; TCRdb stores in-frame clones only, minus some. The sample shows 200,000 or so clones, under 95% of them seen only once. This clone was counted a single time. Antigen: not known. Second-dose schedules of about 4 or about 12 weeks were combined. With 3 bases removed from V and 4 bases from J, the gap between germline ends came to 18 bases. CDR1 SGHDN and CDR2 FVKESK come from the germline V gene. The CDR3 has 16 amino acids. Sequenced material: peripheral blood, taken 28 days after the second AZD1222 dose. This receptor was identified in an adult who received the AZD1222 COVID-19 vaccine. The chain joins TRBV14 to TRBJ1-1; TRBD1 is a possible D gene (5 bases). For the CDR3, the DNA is TGTGCCAGCAGCCACATCACCGAGGGGTTAGGCACTGAAGCTTTCTTT. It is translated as CASSHITEGLGTEAFF.